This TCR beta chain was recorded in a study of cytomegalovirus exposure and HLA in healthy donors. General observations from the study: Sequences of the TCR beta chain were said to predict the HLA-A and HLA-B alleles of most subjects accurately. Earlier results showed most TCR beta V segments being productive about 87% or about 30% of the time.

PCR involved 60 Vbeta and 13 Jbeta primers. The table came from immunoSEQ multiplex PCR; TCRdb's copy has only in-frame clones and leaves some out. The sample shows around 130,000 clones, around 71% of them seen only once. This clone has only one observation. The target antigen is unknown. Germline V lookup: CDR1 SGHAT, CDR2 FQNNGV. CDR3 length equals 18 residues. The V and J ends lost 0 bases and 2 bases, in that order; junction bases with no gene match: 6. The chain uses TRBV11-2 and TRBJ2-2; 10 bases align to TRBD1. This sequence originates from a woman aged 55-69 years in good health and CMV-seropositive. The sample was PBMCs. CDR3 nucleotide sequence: TGTGCCAGCAGCTTAGATTTCGGGACAGGGGCTAACACCGGGGAGCTGTTTTTT. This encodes CASSLDFGTGANTGELFF. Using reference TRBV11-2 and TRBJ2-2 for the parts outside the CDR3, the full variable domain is EAGVAQSPRYKIIEKRQSVAFWCNPISGHATLYWYQQILGQGPKLLIQFQNNGVVDDSQLPKDRFSAERLKGVDSTLKIQPAKLEDSAVYLCASSLDFGTGANTGELFFGEGSRLTVL.